One sample yielded the 30 T cell receptor beta chains listed below, sequenced in a study of fetal regulatory T cell absence and autoimmunity. TCRdb keeps only in-frame clones here, not all; method: immunoSEQ multiplex PCR. This table holds about 95,000 clones, roughly 70% found once. The specimen sequenced was pancreas tissue. These receptors came from a male donor with IPEX syndrome.

There are a few counts of this clone. The chain employs TRBV14 and TRBJ1-2; D is ambiguous. The ends were cut back, 4 bases at V and 4 bases at J, with 7 bases in the middle. The CDR3 contains 12 residues. Germline CDR1 SGHDN, CDR2 FVKESK. The CDR3 sequence is CASSPDLYGYTF. The DNA of the CDR3 is TGTGCCAGCAGCCCGGACCTCTATGGCTACACCTTC.

This clone appeared a few times. V is TRBV5-1 and J is TRBJ1-2; D ambiguous. V lost 0 bases and J 4 bases, leaving 10 bases between the germline ends. The CDR3 spans 14 residues. The germline gives CDR1 SGHRS, CDR2 YFSETQ. Written as DNA, the CDR3 is TGCGCCAGCAGCTTGGGGGAAGGGTTCTATGGCTACACCTTC. Translated, it gives CASSLGEGFYGYTF.

This chain joins TRBV4-1 and TRBJ2-3; D ambiguous. This CDR3 contains 13 residues. Germline-derived CDR1 and CDR2 are MGHRA and YSYEKL. Trimming pared 1 base from V and 6 bases from J, leaving 8 bases between. CDR3 sequence (DNA): TGCGCCAGCAGCCAAGGTGTTTCGGATACGCAGTATTTT. It is translated as CASSQGVSDTQYF.

The chain links TRBV7-2 to TRBJ1-6; tentatively, D is TRBD1 (6 bases). Per germline, CDR1 SGHTA and CDR2 FQGNSA. V was pared by 2 bases and J by 7 bases, with 15 bases between. The CDR3 is made up of 16 amino acids. CDR3 bases: TGTGCCAGCAGCTTACAAACAGGGCGGCGGAATTCACCCCTCCACTTT. Its translation: CASSLQTGRRNSPLHF.

V usage is TRBV21-1 and J usage is TRBJ2-3; the tabulated D call, TRBD2, remains unverified against the DNA. TRBV21-1 is tagged as a pseudogene. The CDR3 spans 18 residues. The DNA for the CDR3 is TGTGCCAGCAGCAAATCGTCGAGGCTAGCGGGAGCCCCAGATACGCAGTATTTT. It specifies CASSKSSRLAGAPDTQYF.

The J gene is TRBJ2-3, the V gene TRBV5-6; 14 nucleotides align to TRBD2. The CDR3 extends over 17 amino acids. Germline assignment: CDR1 SGHDT and CDR2 YYEEEE. Trimming removed 0 bases from V and 4 bases from J; junction bases left unmatched: 4. The CDR3 region is CASSLAQGLAGADTQYF. CDR3 nucleotide sequence: TGTGCCAGCAGCTTGGCCCAGGGACTAGCGGGAGCAGATACGCAGTATTTT.

V is TRBV7-2 and J is TRBJ2-1; 8 nucleotides align to TRBD2. Per the germline V gene, CDR1 is SGHTA and CDR2 is FQGNSA. CDR3 length: 14 residues. V shed 6 bases and J 9 bases; nucleotides not matched to a gene: 10. The CDR3, as DNA: TGTGCCAGCAGATCCGATGTAGCGGGACCTGAGCAGTTCTTC. Encoded protein: CASRSDVAGPEQFF.

This clone was seen just once. The V and J genes are TRBV13 and TRBJ1-2; 7 nucleotides agree with TRBD1. V shed 4 bases, J shed 1 base, and the junction held 12 bases outside the gene matches. The germline V gene has CDR1 PRHDT and CDR2 FYEKMQ (reference sequence). The CDR3 has 17 amino acids. DNA of the CDR3: TGTGCCAGCAGCTACGGGACAGCTCCAGAGTATAACTATGGCTACACCTTC. It translates to CASSYGTAPEYNYGYTF.

The chain employs TRBV27 and TRBJ2-5, with D perhaps matching TRBD1 (5 bases). The V end was cut by 5 bases, the J end by 1 base, with 11 bases between. In germline, CDR1 is MNHEY, CDR2 SMNVEV (reference sequence). The CDR3 is made up of 14 amino acids. The DNA of the CDR3 is TGTGCCAGCAGTACCCTGGGGCCCCAAGAGACCCAGTACTTC. Its translation is CASSTLGPQETQYF.

This rearrangement joins TRBV11-2 to TRBJ1-2; no definite D call. The germline V gene encodes CDR1 SGHAT and CDR2 FQNNGV. V lost 5 bases and J 7 bases, leaving 17 bases between the germline ends. CDR3 length: 14 amino acids. For the CDR3, the DNA is TGTGCCAGCAGCCCCTCCGGAGGTCAGTTTGGCTACACCTTC. It specifies CASSPSGGQFGYTF.

This sequence joins TRBV19 and TRBJ2-3; the match to TRBD2 covers 7 bases. The V segment lost 3 bases and the J segment 6 bases; nucleotides outside the gene matches: 6. The germline gives CDR1 LNHDA, CDR2 SQIVND (reference sequence). The CDR3 runs to 14 residues. DNA for the CDR3: TGTGCCAGTAGTATGGGCCTAGCGGATGATACGCAGTATTTT. Its translation: CASSMGLADDTQYF.

The chain carries TRBV6-5 and TRBJ1-3; 12 nucleotides align to TRBD1. Trimming at V came to 4 bases and at J to 8 bases, leaving 9 bases not matched to a gene. Looked up from germline, CDR1 is MNHEY and CDR2 is SVGAGI. This CDR3 is built from 16 residues. CDR3 coding DNA: TGTGCCAGCAGTTCATCGGGACAGGGGGCGCGGGACACCATATATTTT. Translated, it gives CASSSSGQGARDTIYF.

This clone was recorded once. CDR3 coding DNA: TGCGCCAGCAGCCTCCTACTAGCGGGAGTCTACGAGCAGTACTTC. Translating gives CASSLLLAGVYEQYF. The rearrangement joins TRBV4-1 to TRBJ2-7; 11 bases agree with TRBD2. The J segment lost 3 bases and the V segment lost 4 bases, leaving 5 bases of the junction unmatched. Germline CDR1 MGHRA, CDR2 YSYEKL. The CDR3 consists of 15 residues.

This clone was detected once. The chain combines TRBV6-6 with TRBJ2-7, with 10 bases fitting TRBD2. CDR1 and CDR2 from the germline V gene are MNHNY and SVGAGI (reference sequence). This CDR3 region has 15 residues. Unmatched junction bases numbered 8, after V lost 4 bases and J lost 5 bases. The DNA for the CDR3 is TGTGCCAGCAGTTGGGCTAGCGGGAGCGTCGACGAGCAGTACTTC. Translating it yields CASSWASGSVDEQYF.

V usage is TRBV18 and J usage is TRBJ2-1; 12 positions agree with TRBD2. V trimming: 2 bases; J trimming: 4 bases; junction bases outside the gene matches: 3. Germline V gene lookup returns CDR1 KGHSH and CDR2 LQKENI. The CDR3 is 16 amino acids. CDR3 protein: CASSPIGLAGYNEQFF. The CDR3 DNA reads as TGTGCCAGCTCACCAATAGGACTAGCGGGATACAATGAGCAGTTCTTC.

This clone has more than one count but fewer than ten. V and J are TRBV5-1 and TRBJ1-4; 7 positions agree with TRBD1. V dropped 0 bases and J dropped 4; count of bases not matched to a gene: 6. Germline CDR1 is SGHRS and CDR2 is YFSETQ. This CDR3 region has 16 residues. The CDR3 region has the DNA TGCGCCAGCAGCTTGGGGGTTGGGGACAGTAATGAAAAACTGTTTTTT. Amino acids: CASSLGVGDSNEKLFF.

This clone was detected only a few times. The V and J genes are TRBV6-5 and TRBJ2-7; D gene uncertain. Trimming left V 1 base short and J 1 base short, with 8 bases between. The CDR3 loop spans 14 amino acids. The germline V gene has CDR1 MNHEY and CDR2 SVGAGI. The CDR3 sequence: CASSYFGTSYEQYF. CDR3 sequence (DNA): TGTGCCAGCAGTTACTTTGGCACGTCCTACGAGCAGTACTTC.

This clone was detected only a few times. J is TRBJ1-6 and V is TRBV10-2; D gene uncertain. CDR1 is WSHSY and CDR2 is SAAADI in the germline V gene. Trimming took off 3 bases at V and 6 bases at J, with 0 bases between the two ends. The CDR3 contains 11 residues. In nucleotides, the CDR3 is TGCGCCAGCAGTGATAATTCACCCCTCCACTTT. It encodes CASSDNSPLHF.

Comments on this clone: One end of the junction is discordant with germline, which a read error may explain. The genes are TRBV29-1 and TRBJ2-3; 8 nucleotides match TRBD2. Germline CDR1 reads SQVTM; CDR2 reads ANQGSEA. The CDR3 is made up of 16 amino acids. CDR3 sequence reads: CGVVGGATSSTDTQYF. CDR3 sequence (DNA): TGCGGCGTTGTCGGGGGGGCGACCTCTAGCACAGATACGCAGTATTTT.

This clone was seen once. The rearrangement joins TRBV6-1 to TRBJ2-7; 9 nucleotides match TRBD1. This CDR3 is 17 amino acids long. Trimming cost V 2 bases and J 0 bases; bases outside gene matches: 8. Germline V gene lookup returns CDR1 MNHNS and CDR2 SASEGT. The CDR3 DNA follows: TGTGCCAGCAGTGAATGGGGGACAGGGTACAGCTCCTACGAGCAGTACTTC. The encoded protein is CASSEWGTGYSSYEQYF.

This sequence joins TRBV18 and TRBJ2-7; D might be TRBD1 (5 bases). The V gene's germline CDR1 is KGHSH and CDR2 LQKENI. Trimming shortened V by 3 bases and J by 0 bases, and 12 bases separated the two germline ends. The CDR3 spans 15 residues. The DNA of the CDR3 is TGTGCCAGCTCACCCCGACAGCCTAGCTCCTACGAGCAGTACTTC. Its translation is CASSPRQPSSYEQYF.

The gene calls are TRBV4-3 and TRBJ2-1, with 7 bases aligning to TRBD2. This CDR3 contains 16 residues. The V gene end was trimmed by 0 bases and the J gene end by 2 bases; junction bases not matched to a gene: 4. The germline V gene has CDR1 LGHNA and CDR2 YSLEER. The CDR3 nucleotides read TGCGCCAGCAGCCAAGATTCGGGGGGAACCTACAATGAGCAGTTCTTC. This gives the protein CASSQDSGGTYNEQFF.

This clone appeared once. V is TRBV5-6 and J is TRBJ2-3; possible D gene TRBD1, 6 bases. This CDR3 spans 16 amino acids. V was pared by 1 base and J by 4 bases, with 16 bases between. Per the germline V gene, CDR1 is SGHDT and CDR2 is YYEEEE. The CDR3 bases are TGTGCCAGCAGCTTGTTAGGGGGTTCCCGGGCAGATACGCAGTATTTT. Protein sequence: CASSLLGGSRADTQYF.

The J gene is TRBJ2-7, the V gene TRBV13; the match to TRBD2 covers 11 bases. The CDR3 extends over 16 amino acids. J was trimmed by 3 bases and V by 5 bases; bases with no gene match: 9. The germline gives CDR1 PRHDT, CDR2 FYEKMQ (reference sequence). The CDR3 reads CASSLTLAGEDYEQYF. For the CDR3, the DNA is TGTGCCAGCAGCCTTACACTAGCGGGAGAGGACTACGAGCAGTACTTC.

V and J are TRBV27 and TRBJ1-2; the match to TRBD1 covers 9 bases. The trim removed 3 bases at V and 5 bases at J, leaving 4 bases unmatched. Germline CDR1 is MNHEY and CDR2 is SMNVEV (reference sequence). The CDR3 extends over 14 amino acids. CDR3 loop: CASSFSGTGYGYTF. CDR3 sequence (DNA): TGTGCCAGCAGTTTCTCCGGGACAGGGTATGGCTACACCTTC.

In its sample, this clone was seen once. This chain links TRBV6-5 with TRBJ2-7; the D is unclear. The CDR3 loop spans 12 amino acids. V gave up 4 bases and J gave up 4 bases, with 8 bases separating them. Per germline, CDR1 MNHEY and CDR2 SVGAGI. Written as DNA, the CDR3 is TGTGCCAGCAGTTCGACGGTTTACGAGCAGTACTTC. Translation gives CASSSTVYEQYF.

The V and J genes are TRBV4-1 and TRBJ2-1, with 8 bases fitting TRBD2. Germline CDR1 MGHRA, CDR2 YSYEKL. This CDR3 spans 14 amino acids. With V trimmed by 1 base and J by 8 bases, 4 bases remained unmatched. The CDR3 DNA follows: TGCGCCAGCAGCCAAGCGGGGGGGGTGGATGAGCAGTTCTTC. Translation gives CASSQAGGVDEQFF.

The chain combines TRBV21-1 with TRBJ1-1; the tabulated D call, TRBD1, remains unverified against the DNA. TRBV21-1 is tagged as a pseudogene. The CDR3 contains 14 residues. The chain's CDR3 is CASSSTRDRGEAFF. The CDR3, as DNA: TGTGCCAGCAGTTCAACCCGGGACAGGGGAGAAGCTTTCTTT.

The chain is built from TRBV6-5 and TRBJ1-2; TRBD1 aligns across 10 bases. Losses at the gene ends were 6 bases for V and 2 bases for J; bases not matched to a gene: 3. There are 14 residues in the CDR3. Germline V gene data show CDR1 as MNHEY and CDR2 as SVGAGI. For the CDR3, the DNA is TGTGCCAGCAGCCGGGACAGGGGCAACTATGGCTACACCTTC. Its protein product is CASSRDRGNYGYTF.

The chain recombines TRBV5-4 with TRBJ2-3, with TRBD2 matching over 9 bases. J lost 4 bases, V lost 0 bases, and 0 bases had no gene match. The CDR3 has 14 amino acids. Germline CDR1 and CDR2: SGHNT and YYREEE (reference sequence). The CDR3 loop reads CASSLGLAADTQYF. The CDR3 DNA reads as TGTGCCAGCAGCTTGGGACTAGCGGCAGATACGCAGTATTTT.